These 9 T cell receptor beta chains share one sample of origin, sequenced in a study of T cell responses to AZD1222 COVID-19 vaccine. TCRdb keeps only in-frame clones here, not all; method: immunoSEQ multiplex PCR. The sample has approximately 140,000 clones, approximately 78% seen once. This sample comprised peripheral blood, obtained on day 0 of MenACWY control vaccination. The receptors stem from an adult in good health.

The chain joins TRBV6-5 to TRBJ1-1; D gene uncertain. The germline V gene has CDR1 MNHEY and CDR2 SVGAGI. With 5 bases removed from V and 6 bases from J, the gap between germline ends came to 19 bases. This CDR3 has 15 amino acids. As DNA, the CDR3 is TGTGCCAGCAGTACAGTTCGGGGAATCGACCCTGAAGCTTTCTTT. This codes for CASSTVRGIDPEAFF.

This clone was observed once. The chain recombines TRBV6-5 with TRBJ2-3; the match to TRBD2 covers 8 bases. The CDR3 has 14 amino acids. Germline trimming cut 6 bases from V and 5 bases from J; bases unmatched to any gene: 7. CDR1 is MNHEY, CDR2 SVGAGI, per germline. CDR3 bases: TGTGCCAGCAGGACCGGGGGGGCTAGAGATACGCAGTATTTT. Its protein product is CASRTGGARDTQYF.

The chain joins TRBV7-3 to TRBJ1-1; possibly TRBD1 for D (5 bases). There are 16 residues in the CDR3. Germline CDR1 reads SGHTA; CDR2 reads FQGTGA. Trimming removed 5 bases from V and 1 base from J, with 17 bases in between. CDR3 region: CASSLQGGRRNTEAFF. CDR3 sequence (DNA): TGTGCCAGCAGCCTCCAGGGTGGTAGAAGGAACACTGAAGCTTTCTTT.

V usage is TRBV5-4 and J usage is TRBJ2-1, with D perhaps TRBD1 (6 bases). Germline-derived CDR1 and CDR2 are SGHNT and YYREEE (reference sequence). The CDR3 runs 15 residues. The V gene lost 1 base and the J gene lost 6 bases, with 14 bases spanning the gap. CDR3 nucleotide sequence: TGTGCCAGCAGCTTGAGGCAGGGGCAGGGCAATGAGCAGTTCTTC. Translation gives CASSLRQGQGNEQFF.

Written as DNA, the CDR3 is TGTGCCAGCAGCGCCCGACAGCGATCCGGCTACACCTTC. Residues: CASSARQRSGYTF. The rearrangement joins TRBV3-1 (or the pseudogene TRBV3-2) to TRBJ1-2, with D possibly being TRBD1 (5 bases). V lost 5 bases and J lost 8, with 15 bases in between. The CDR3 totals 13 residues. Germline lookup yields CDR1 LGHDT and CDR2 YNNKEL (reference sequence).

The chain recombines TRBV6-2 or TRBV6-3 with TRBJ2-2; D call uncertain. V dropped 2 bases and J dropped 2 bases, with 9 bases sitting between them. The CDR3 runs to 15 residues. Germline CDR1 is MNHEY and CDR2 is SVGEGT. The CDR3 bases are TGTGCCAGCAGTTACCGGTTCGGAAACACCGGGGAGCTGTTTTTT. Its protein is CASSYRFGNTGELFF.

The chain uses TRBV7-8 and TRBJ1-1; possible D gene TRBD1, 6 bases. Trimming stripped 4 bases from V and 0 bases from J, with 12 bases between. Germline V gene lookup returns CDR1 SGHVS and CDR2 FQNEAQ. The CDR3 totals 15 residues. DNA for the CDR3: TGTGCCAGCAGCTCTCCCCAGGGGATGAACACTGAAGCTTTCTTT. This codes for CASSSPQGMNTEAFF.

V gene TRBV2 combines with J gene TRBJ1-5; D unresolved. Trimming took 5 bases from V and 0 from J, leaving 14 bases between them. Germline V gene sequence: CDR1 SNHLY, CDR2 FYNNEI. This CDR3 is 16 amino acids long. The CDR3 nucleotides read TGTGCCAGCAGTACCTCGGACCCTTATAGCAATCAGCCCCAGCATTTT. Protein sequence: CASSTSDPYSNQPQHF.

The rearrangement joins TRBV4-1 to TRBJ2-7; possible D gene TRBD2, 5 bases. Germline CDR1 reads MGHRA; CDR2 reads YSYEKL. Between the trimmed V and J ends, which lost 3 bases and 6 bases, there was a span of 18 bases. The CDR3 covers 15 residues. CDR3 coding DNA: TGCGCCAGCAGCCAGACTACGTCGGCTGTAACCGAGCAGTACGTC. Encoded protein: CASSQTTSAVTEQYV.